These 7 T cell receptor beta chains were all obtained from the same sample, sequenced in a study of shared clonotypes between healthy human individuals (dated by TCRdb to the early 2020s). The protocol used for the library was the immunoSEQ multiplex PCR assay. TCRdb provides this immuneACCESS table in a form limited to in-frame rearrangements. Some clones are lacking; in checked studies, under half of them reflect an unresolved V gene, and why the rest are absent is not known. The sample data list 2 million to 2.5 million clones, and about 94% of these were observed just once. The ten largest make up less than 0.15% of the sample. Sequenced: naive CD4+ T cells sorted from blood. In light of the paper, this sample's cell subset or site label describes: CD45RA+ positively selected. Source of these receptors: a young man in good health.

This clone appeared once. The CDR3 loop reads CASSARGRGDTGELFF. The CDR3 nucleotides read TGTGCCAGCAGCGCCCGCGGGCGTGGAGACACCGGGGAGCTGTTTTTT. V usage is TRBV9 and J usage is TRBJ2-2; maybe TRBD2 (5 bases). The ends were cut back, 3 bases at V and 3 bases at J, with 15 bases in the middle. Germline CDR1 is SGDLS and CDR2 is YYNGEE. This CDR3 has 16 residues.

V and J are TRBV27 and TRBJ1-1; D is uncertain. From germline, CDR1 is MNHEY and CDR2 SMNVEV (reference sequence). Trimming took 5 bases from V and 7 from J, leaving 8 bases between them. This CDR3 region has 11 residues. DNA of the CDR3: TGTGCCAGCAGTCAAATGGGTGAAGCTTTCTTT. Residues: CASSQMGEAFF.

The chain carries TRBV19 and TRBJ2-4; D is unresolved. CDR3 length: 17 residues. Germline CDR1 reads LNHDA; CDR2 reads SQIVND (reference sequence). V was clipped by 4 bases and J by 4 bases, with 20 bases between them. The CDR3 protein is CASSTGLGPKIKNIQYF. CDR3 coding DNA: TGTGCCAGTAGTACGGGCCTCGGACCCAAAATTAAAAACATTCAGTACTTC.

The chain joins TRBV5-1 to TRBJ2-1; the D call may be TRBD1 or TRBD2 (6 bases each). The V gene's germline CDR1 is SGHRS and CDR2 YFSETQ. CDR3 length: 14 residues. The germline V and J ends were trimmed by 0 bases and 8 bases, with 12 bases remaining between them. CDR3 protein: CASSLAGAHDEQFF. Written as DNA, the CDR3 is TGCGCCAGCAGCTTGGCGGGGGCCCATGATGAGCAGTTCTTC.

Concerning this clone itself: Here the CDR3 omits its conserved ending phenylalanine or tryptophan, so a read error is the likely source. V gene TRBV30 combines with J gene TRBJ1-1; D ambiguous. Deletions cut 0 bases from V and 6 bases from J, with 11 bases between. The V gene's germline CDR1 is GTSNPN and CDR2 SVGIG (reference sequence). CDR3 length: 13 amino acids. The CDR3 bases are TGTGCCTGGAGTGTAACTGGGCGGGCTGAAGCTTTCCTT. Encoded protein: CAWSVTGRAEAFL.

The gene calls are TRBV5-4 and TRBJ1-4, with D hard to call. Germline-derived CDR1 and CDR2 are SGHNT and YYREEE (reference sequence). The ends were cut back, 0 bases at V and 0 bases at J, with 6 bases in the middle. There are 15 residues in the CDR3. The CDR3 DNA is TGTGCCAGCAGCTTGGGGGGAACAACTAATGAAAAACTGTTTTTT. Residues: CASSLGGTTNEKLFF.

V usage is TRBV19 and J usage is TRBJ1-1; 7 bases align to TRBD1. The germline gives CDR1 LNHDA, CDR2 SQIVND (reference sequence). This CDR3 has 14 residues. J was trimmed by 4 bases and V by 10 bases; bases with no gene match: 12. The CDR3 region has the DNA TGTGCCACTATCCGAGGGGGCGGTGGCACTGAAGCTTTCTTT. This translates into CATIRGGGGTEAFF.